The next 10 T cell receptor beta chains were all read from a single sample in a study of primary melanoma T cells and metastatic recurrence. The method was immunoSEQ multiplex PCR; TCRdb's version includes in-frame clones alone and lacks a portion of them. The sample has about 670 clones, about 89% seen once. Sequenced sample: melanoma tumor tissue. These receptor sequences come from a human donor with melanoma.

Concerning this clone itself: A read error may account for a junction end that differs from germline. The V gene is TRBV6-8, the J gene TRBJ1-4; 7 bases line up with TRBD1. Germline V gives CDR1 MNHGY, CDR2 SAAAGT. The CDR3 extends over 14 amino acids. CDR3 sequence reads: CAISQTGLDEKLFF. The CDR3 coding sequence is TGTGCCATCAGTCAGACAGGGCTTGATGAAAAACTGTTTTTT.

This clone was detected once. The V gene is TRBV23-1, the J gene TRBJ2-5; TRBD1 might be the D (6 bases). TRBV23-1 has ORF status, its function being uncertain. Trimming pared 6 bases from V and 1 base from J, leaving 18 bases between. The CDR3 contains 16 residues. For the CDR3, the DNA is TGCGCCAGCAGCCAAGGTCAGGGGCGAGCCCAAGAGACCCAGTACTTC. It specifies CASSQGQGRAQETQYF.

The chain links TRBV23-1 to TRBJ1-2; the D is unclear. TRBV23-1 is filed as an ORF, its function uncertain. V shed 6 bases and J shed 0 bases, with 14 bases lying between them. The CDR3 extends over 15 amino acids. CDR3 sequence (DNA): TGCGCCAGCAGCCAAGACCCCGTTACTAACTATGGCTACACCTTC. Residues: CASSQDPVTNYGYTF.

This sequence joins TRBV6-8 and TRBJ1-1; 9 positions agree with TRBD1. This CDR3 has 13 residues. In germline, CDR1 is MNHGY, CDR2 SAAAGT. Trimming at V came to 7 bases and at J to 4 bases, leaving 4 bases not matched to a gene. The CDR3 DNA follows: TGTGCCAGCAATGACAGGGGGTTCACTGAAGCTTTCTTT. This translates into CASNDRGFTEAFF.

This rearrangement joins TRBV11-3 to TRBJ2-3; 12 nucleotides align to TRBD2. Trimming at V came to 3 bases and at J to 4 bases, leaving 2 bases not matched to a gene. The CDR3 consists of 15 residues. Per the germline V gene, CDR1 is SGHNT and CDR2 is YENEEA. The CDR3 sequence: CASSLGLAGADTQYF. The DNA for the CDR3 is TGTGCCAGCAGCTTGGGACTAGCGGGCGCAGATACGCAGTATTTT.

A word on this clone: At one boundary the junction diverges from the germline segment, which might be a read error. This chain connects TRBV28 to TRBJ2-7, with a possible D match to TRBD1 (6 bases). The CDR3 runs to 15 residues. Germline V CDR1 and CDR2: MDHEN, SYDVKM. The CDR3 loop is CASSLARDTSYEQYF. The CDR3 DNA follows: TGTGCTAGCAGTTTAGCTAGGGACACCTCCTACGAGCAGTACTTC.

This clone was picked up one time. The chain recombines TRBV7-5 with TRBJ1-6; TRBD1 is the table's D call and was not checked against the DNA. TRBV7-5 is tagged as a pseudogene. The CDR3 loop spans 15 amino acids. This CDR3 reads CANSVTGTFNSPLHF. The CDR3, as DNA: TGTGCCAACAGCGTGACAGGGACCTTTAATTCACCCCTCCACTTT.

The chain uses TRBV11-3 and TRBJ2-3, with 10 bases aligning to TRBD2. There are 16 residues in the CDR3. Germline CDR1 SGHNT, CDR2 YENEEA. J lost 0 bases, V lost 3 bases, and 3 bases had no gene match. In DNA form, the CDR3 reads TGTGCCAGCAGCTTTACAGCGGGAGGGAGCACAGATACGCAGTATTTT. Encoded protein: CASSFTAGGSTDTQYF. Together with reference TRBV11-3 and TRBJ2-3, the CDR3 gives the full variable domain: EAGVVQSPRYKIIEKKQPVAFWCNPISGHNTLYWYLQNLGQGPELLIRYENEEAVDDSQLPKDRFSAERLKGVDSTLKIQPAELGDSAVYLCASSFTAGGSTDTQYFGPGTRLTVL.

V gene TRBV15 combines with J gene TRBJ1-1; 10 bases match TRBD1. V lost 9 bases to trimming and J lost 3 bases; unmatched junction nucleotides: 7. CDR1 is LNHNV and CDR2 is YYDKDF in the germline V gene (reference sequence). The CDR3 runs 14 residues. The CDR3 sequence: CATGTGARDTEAFF. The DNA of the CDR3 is TGTGCCACTGGGACAGGGGCCAGAGACACTGAAGCTTTCTTT. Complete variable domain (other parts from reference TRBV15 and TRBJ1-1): DAMVIQNPRYQVTQFGKPVTLSCSQTLNHNVMYWYQQKSSQAPKLLFHYYDKDFNNEADTPDNFQSRRPNTSFCFLDIRSPGLGDTAMYLCATGTGARDTEAFFGQGTRLTVV.

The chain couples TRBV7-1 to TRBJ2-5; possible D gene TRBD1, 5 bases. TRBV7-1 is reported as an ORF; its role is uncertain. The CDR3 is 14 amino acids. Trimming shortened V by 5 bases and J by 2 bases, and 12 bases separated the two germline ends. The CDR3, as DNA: TGTGCCAGCAGCGCGGACATCGGGCAAGAGACCCAGTACTTC. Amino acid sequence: CASSADIGQETQYF.